This note documents a single T cell receptor beta chain sequence. The antigen remains undetermined. Each CDR3 protein gets one entry after TCRdb re-called the reads with MiXCR. The sample shows roughly 54,000 distinct CDR3 sequences, roughly a third of them seen only once. This entry belongs to a study of T cell repertoires in cytomegalovirus infection. At the level of the study: It can be stated that public TCR beta signatures indicated CMV infection as well as a matching HLA type.

The V and J ends lost 3 bases and 1 base respectively, with 12 bases between them. Germline V gene data show CDR1 as MNHEY and CDR2 as SMNVEV (reference sequence). The CDR3 has 15 amino acids. The chain recombines TRBV27 with TRBJ2-5; D perhaps matches TRBD1 (5 bases). The TCR comes from a human donor in good health (CMV status not recorded). Some clones in this sample may be carry-over from other donors' samples. Specimen: PBMCs, sequenced either directly or after in vitro stimulation (not recorded which). The CDR3, as DNA: TGTGCCAGCAGTTTGCTCGGCAGGGTCCAAGAGACCCAGTACTTC. Its protein is CASSLLGRVQETQYF.